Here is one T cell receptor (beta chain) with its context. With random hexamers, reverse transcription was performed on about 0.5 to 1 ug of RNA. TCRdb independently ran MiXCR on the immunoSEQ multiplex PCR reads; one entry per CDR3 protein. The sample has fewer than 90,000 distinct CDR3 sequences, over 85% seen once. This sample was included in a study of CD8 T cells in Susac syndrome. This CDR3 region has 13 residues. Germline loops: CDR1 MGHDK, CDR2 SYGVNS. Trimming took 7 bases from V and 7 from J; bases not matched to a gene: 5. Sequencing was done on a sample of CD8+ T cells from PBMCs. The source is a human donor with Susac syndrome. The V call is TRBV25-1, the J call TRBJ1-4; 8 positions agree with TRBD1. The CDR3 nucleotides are TGTGCCAGCAAGACAGGGGTGGCTGAAAAACTGTTTTTT. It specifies CASKTGVAEKLFF.